The clone carrying this T cell receptor (beta chain) was found once. Sequencing was performed with immunoSEQ multiplex PCR; in TCRdb, only in-frame clones are kept and a portion is missing. The sample records approximately 1.4 million clones, 98% being singletons. The source of the sample is a study of shared clonotypes between healthy human individuals. The junction had 6 bases not matched to a gene; V was cut back by 4 bases and J by 0 bases. The CDR3 has 15 residues. The chain couples TRBV5-3 to TRBJ2-7, with TRBD1 matching 8 bases. TRBV5-3 is filed as an ORF, its function uncertain. This receptor was obtained from a man aged 25 to 40 in good health. Material: naive CD4+ T cells sorted from blood. Subset given: CD45RA+ positively selected. CDR3 in amino acids: CARSEDRAFSYEQYF. In DNA form, the CDR3 reads TGTGCCAGAAGCGAGGACAGGGCTTTCTCCTACGAGCAGTACTTC.